The source of this T cell receptor beta chain is a study of T cell responses to AZD1222 COVID-19 vaccine. Study conclusions and caveats: Donors were chiefly white British, with a greater number of females, and clonal diversity was perhaps underestimated. Nearly half of the spike-specific TCRs reportedly recognize variant regions that carry no mutations.

Unmatched junction bases numbered 5, after V lost 4 bases and J lost 3 bases. This CDR3 spans 14 amino acids. Germline V lookup: CDR1 LNHDA, CDR2 SQIVND (reference sequence). As regards this clone: Its target is not known.

Assay: immunoSEQ multiplex PCR; the TCRdb copy retains only in-frame clones and omits some. This sample has 120,000 or so clones, with roughly 87% found just once. J is TRBJ2-7 and V is TRBV19, with 8 nucleotides matching TRBD2. Sample: peripheral blood, taken on day 0 of AZD1222 vaccination. The receptor comes from an adult in good health. CDR3 coding DNA: TGTGCCAGTAGTAGAAGCGGGAGTGGCTACGAGCAGTACTTC. Amino acids: CASSRSGSGYEQYF.